These 27 T cell receptor beta chains were all obtained from the same sample, sequenced in a study of T cells in women clearing cervical HPV infection. The method was immunoSEQ multiplex PCR; TCRdb's version includes in-frame clones alone and lacks a portion of them. This sample's table reports approximately 30,000 clones. Sequenced material: blood buffy coat. The receptors here all came from a woman aged 18 to 75 with a cervical HPV16 infection that either progressed to CIN3+ or cleared (not recorded which).

Details on this clone: The DNA ends 3 residues before the CDR3 does, and the rest of the CDR3 is filled in from the germline J gene. V is TRBV11-2 and J is TRBJ2-7; maybe TRBD2 (5 bases). The CDR3 runs 12 residues. Trimming took 5 bases from V and 5 from J, leaving 10 bases between them. Germline CDR1 SGHAT, CDR2 FQNNGV. CDR3 region: CASSPEGHEQYF. Incomplete CDR3 DNA: TGTGCCAGCAGCCCTGAGGGCCACGAG.

Of note for this clone: With the read ending 3 residues before the CDR3 end, the germline J gene is used to fill in that end. J is TRBJ2-3 and V is TRBV6-2 or TRBV6-3; weak D call: TRBD1 (5 bases). The CDR3 sequence is 13 residues long. V was shortened by 5 bases and J by 2 bases, with 8 bases between the two germline ends. Germline lookup yields CDR1 MNHEY and CDR2 SVGEGT. The CDR3 reads CASSPGSTDTQYF. The part of the CDR3 DNA that was read is TGTGCCAGCAGTCCAGGGTCCACAGATACG.

About this clone: Read coverage stops 3 residues before the CDR3 terminus; the germline J gene supplies the remainder. This chain joins TRBV7-2 and TRBJ1-2; TRBD1 matches 9 bases. The J segment lost 3 bases and the V segment lost 4 bases, leaving 6 bases of the junction unmatched. CDR1 SGHTA and CDR2 FQGNSA come from the germline V gene. There are 15 residues in the CDR3. CDR3 bases read: TGTGCCAGCAGCTCTTACCGGGACAGGGACTATGGC. It specifies CASSSYRDRDYG. The complete CDR3 reads CASSSYRDRDYGYTF.

For this clone: The missing CDR3 end, 3 residues past where the read stops, is filled in from the germline J gene. V and J are TRBV18 and TRBJ1-2, with D uncertain. The CDR3 has 14 residues. V was trimmed by 2 bases and J by 4 bases, leaving 11 bases between them. The germline CDR1 and CDR2 sequences are KGHSH and LQKENI. CDR3 protein: CASSPVAGSYGYTF. The sequenced part of the CDR3 DNA is TGTGCCAGCTCACCAGTGGCGGGGTCCTATGGC.

Turning to this clone: Read data end 3 residues before the CDR3 end; the end is taken from the germline J gene. The chain has TRBV5-4 and TRBJ2-7; 7 bases agree with TRBD1. The V segment lost 4 bases and the J segment 0 bases; nucleotides outside the gene matches: 4. The CDR3 sequence is 14 residues long. In germline, CDR1 is SGHNT, CDR2 YYREEE (reference sequence). This chain's CDR3 is CASSPYRGSYEQYF. The sequenced CDR3 bases are TGTGCCAGCAGCCCTTACAGGGGCTCCTACGAG.

Points on this clone: Coverage ceases 3 residues before the CDR3 finishes, and the germline J gene fills in the end. The chain joins TRBV7-2 to TRBJ1-5, with 7 bases matching TRBD1. V lost 5 bases and J lost 6; bases outside the gene matches: 7. CDR3 length: 14 amino acids. The germline V gene encodes CDR1 SGHTA and CDR2 FQGNSA. The covered CDR3 bases are TGTGCCAGCAGCATACAGCAGGGGGGTCAGCCC. Protein: CASSIQQGGQP. The whole CDR3 sequence is CASSIQQGGQPQHF.

Points on this clone: The read halts 3 residues ahead of the CDR3 end, with the missing end drawn from the germline J gene. The V call is TRBV5-4, the J call TRBJ2-5; D might be TRBD2 (6 bases). The germline V gene has CDR1 SGHNT and CDR2 YYREEE (reference sequence). CDR3 length: 15 amino acids. V lost 4 bases, J lost 5 bases, and 18 bases lay in between. CDR3 region: CASSLVSGLHETQYF. Incomplete CDR3 DNA: TGTGCCAGCAGCCTAGTCTCGGGACTGCATGAGACC. Using reference TRBV5-4 and TRBJ2-5 for the parts outside the CDR3, the full variable domain is ETGVTQSPTHLIKTRGQQVTLRCSSQSGHNTVSWYQQALGQGPQFIFQYYREEENGRGNFPPRFSGLQFPNYSSELNVNALELDDSALYLCASSLVSGLHETQYFGPGTRLLVL.

Comment on this clone: The CDR3 end is not reached by the read, which stops 3 residues before it; the germline J gene fills it in. The J gene is TRBJ2-1, the V gene TRBV19; TRBD2 matches at 11 bases. Unmatched junction bases numbered 11, after V lost 5 bases and J lost 8 bases. The CDR3 is 16 residues long. The V gene's germline CDR1 is LNHDA and CDR2 SQIVND (reference sequence). The CDR3 bases that were read are TGTGCCAGTAGTCCTATTACTAGCGGGAGTTCGGATGAG. The encoded protein is CASSPITSGSSDE. The entire CDR3 is CASSPITSGSSDEQFF.

As for this clone: The CDR3 end falls 3 residues outside the read, so it is completed with the germline J gene. The chain is built from TRBV9 and TRBJ2-5; 9 bases map to TRBD1. J gave up 2 bases and V 0 bases, and 14 bases lay outside the gene matches. The CDR3 has 19 residues. Germline V gene lookup returns CDR1 SGDLS and CDR2 YYNGEE. CDR3: CASSVDSPAGDRAQETQYF. CDR3 DNA, as far as it was read: TGTGCCAGCAGCGTAGACTCCCCTGCCGGGGACAGGGCACAAGAGACC.

Comments on this clone: The observed sequence ends 3 residues before the CDR3 terminus, with the missing tail filled in from the germline J gene. The chain employs TRBV7-8 and TRBJ1-4, with 12 bases fitting TRBD1. The CDR3 contains 17 residues. Per the germline V gene, CDR1 is SGHVS and CDR2 is FQNEAQ. CDR3 DNA, as far as it was read: TGTGCCAGCAGCTTGACTGCCGGGACAGGGGGCAATTCACCA. It translates to CASSLTAGTGGNSP. In full, the CDR3 reads CASSLTAGTGGNSPLFF.

Points on this clone: The CDR3 end falls 3 residues outside the read, so it is completed with the germline J gene. The gene calls are TRBV6-4 and TRBJ1-1, with 7 nucleotides matching TRBD1. This CDR3 has 14 amino acids. V shed 5 bases, J shed 1 base, and the junction held 4 bases outside the gene matches. Germline V CDR1 and CDR2: MRHNA, SNTAGT. The CDR3 bases that were read are TGTGCCAGCAGTCCCGGGACAGAGAACACTGAA. Amino acids: CASSPGTENTE. The CDR3 in its entirety is CASSPGTENTEAFF.

The covered CDR3 bases are TGTGCCAGCAGGGACAGGGCCTACAATGAG. Its protein product is CASRDRAYNE. The complete CDR3 sequence is CASRDRAYNEQFF. The rearrangement joins TRBV2 to TRBJ2-1; 8 nucleotides align to TRBD1. Read coverage stops 3 residues before the CDR3 terminus; the germline J gene supplies the remainder. The CDR3 loop spans 13 amino acids. V lost 6 bases to trimming and J lost 2 bases; unmatched junction nucleotides: 0. Germline V CDR1 and CDR2: SNHLY, FYNNEI.

Of note for this clone: The read terminates 3 residues before the CDR3 end, so the remaining end is supplied by the germline J gene. This chain connects TRBV29-1 to TRBJ2-2; D possibly corresponds to TRBD1 (6 bases). CDR3 length equals 13 residues. Per germline, CDR1 SQVTM and CDR2 ANQGSEA. CDR3 DNA (partial): TGCAGCGTTCGGGACACCATCGATGAAAAG. Amino acid sequence: CSVRDTIDEK. The entire CDR3 sequence reads CSVRDTIDEKLFF.

Regarding this clone: The CDR3 end is not reached by the read, which stops 3 residues before it; the germline J gene fills it in. This sequence joins TRBV28 and TRBJ1-2, with TRBD1 matching over 10 bases. V shed 6 bases and J 7 bases; nucleotides not matched to a gene: 11. The germline V gene has CDR1 MDHEN and CDR2 SYDVKM. The CDR3 is 15 residues long. The covered CDR3 bases are TGTGCCAGCAGCTATCCGGGACAGGGGCATGTTGGC. It codes for CASSYPGQGHVG. The entire CDR3 is CASSYPGQGHVGYTF.

Here the CDR3 reads CASSPGTVSTDTQYF. Partial CDR3 DNA: TGTGCCAGCTCACCCGGGACAGTAAGCACAGATACG. The chain has TRBV18 and TRBJ2-3, with 7 nucleotides matching TRBD1. The read terminates 3 residues ahead of where the CDR3 ends, so the germline J gene completes it. Germline-derived CDR1 and CDR2 are KGHSH and LQKENI. The CDR3 sequence is 15 residues long. V lost 3 bases to trimming and J lost 0 bases; unmatched junction nucleotides: 3.

For this clone: The CDR3 goes on 3 residues after the read ends, and that part is filled in from the germline J gene. The chain is built from TRBV5-1 and TRBJ2-7, with TRBD2 matching over 8 bases. Germline lookup yields CDR1 SGHRS and CDR2 YFSETQ. The CDR3 covers 14 residues. V lost 0 bases, J lost 5 bases, and 4 bases stayed unmatched. The sequenced CDR3 bases are TGCGCCAGCAGCTTGGTCGGGGGGGGTCACGAG. Residues: CASSLVGGGHE. The entire CDR3 sequence reads CASSLVGGGHEQYF.

Concerning this clone itself: The observed sequence ends 3 residues before the CDR3 terminus, with the missing tail filled in from the germline J gene. The chain couples TRBV2 to TRBJ2-3, with 13 bases identical to TRBD2. CDR1 is SNHLY, CDR2 FYNNEI, per germline. The CDR3 spans 15 residues. Partial CDR3 DNA: TGTGCCAGCAGCCGGGGACTAGCGGGACAAGAGACG. Protein product: CASSRGLAGQET. The whole CDR3 sequence is CASSRGLAGQETQYF. The variable domain in full, completed from reference TRBV2 and TRBJ2-3, reads EPEVTQTPSHQVTQMGQEVILRCVPISNHLYFYWYRQILGQKVEFLVSFYNNEISEKSEIFDDQFSVERPDGSNFTLKIRSTKLEDSAMYFCASSRGLAGQETQYFGPGTRLTVL.

A note on this clone: The read stops 3 residues short of the end of the CDR3; the missing end is completed from the germline J gene. The genes are TRBV7-2 and TRBJ2-7; 10 bases fit TRBD1. V lost 5 bases and J lost 6; bases outside the gene matches: 7. CDR1 and CDR2 from the germline V gene are SGHTA and FQGNSA. This CDR3 is built from 14 residues. The CDR3 region is CASSPGTGAREQYF. The CDR3 DNA, read in part, is TGTGCCAGCAGCCCGGGGACAGGGGCCCGCGAG.

Concerning this clone: Sequencing ends 3 residues short of the CDR3 end; the germline J gene provides the rest. The genes are TRBV5-1 and TRBJ2-7; the D is unclear. Germline CDR1 and CDR2: SGHRS and YFSETQ. This CDR3 has 11 residues. The V gene lost 3 bases and the J gene lost 3 bases, with 4 bases spanning the gap. The CDR3 region is CASSSVYEQYF. The CDR3 bases that were read are TGCGCCAGCAGCTCAGTCTACGAG.

Turning to this clone: The CDR3 end is not reached by the read, which stops 3 residues before it; the germline J gene fills it in. This chain uses TRBV20-1 with TRBJ2-7; D remains ambiguous. Germline V gene lookup returns CDR1 DFQATT and CDR2 SNEGSKA (reference sequence). The V end was cut by 6 bases, the J end by 3 bases, with 15 bases between. The CDR3 has 13 amino acids. The CDR3 is CSAEGPEIYEQYF. CDR3 bases read: TGCAGTGCCGAAGGCCCCGAGATCTACGAG.

A note on this clone: The CDR3 extends 3 residues past the end of the read, so its final part is completed from the germline J gene. The rearrangement joins TRBV30 to TRBJ2-3; 11 nucleotides line up with TRBD2. The CDR3 runs 15 residues. Trimming at V came to 0 bases and at J to 5 bases, leaving 4 bases not matched to a gene. Germline V CDR1 and CDR2: GTSNPN, SVGIG (reference sequence). The CDR3 region is CAWSVRGTSGDTQYF. The CDR3 bases that were read are TGTGCCTGGAGTGTACGAGGGACTAGCGGAGATACG.

Remarks on this clone: The sequence runs out 3 residues before the end of the CDR3; the remainder is reconstructed from the germline J gene. The V and J genes are TRBV19 and TRBJ2-1, with 9 positions matching TRBD1. This CDR3 comprises 22 residues. Germline lookup yields CDR1 LNHDA and CDR2 SQIVND (reference sequence). V was clipped by 2 bases and J by 0 bases; unmatched bases: 20. CDR3 DNA (partial): TGTGCCAGTAGTATAACCGGGAGACAGGGGGTTCGAGAGGGCTACTCCTACAATGAG. This encodes CASSITGRQGVREGYSYNE. The full-length CDR3 reads as CASSITGRQGVREGYSYNEQFF. The full variable domain, completed using reference TRBV19 and TRBJ2-1, is DGGITQSPKYLFRKEGQNVTLSCEQNLNHDAMYWYRQDPGQGLRLIYYSQIVNDFQKGDIAEGYSVSREKKESFPLTVTSAQKNPTAFYLCASSITGRQGVREGYSYNEQFFGPGTRLTVL.

Note on this clone: The CDR3 end lies 3 residues beyond the end of the read and is filled in from the germline J gene. J is TRBJ2-7 and V is TRBV14; D is unclear. The germline V gene encodes CDR1 SGHDN and CDR2 FVKESK. CDR3 length: 11 amino acids. The germline V and J ends were trimmed by 6 bases and 2 bases, with 5 bases remaining between them. CDR3 in amino acids: CASSQTYEQYF. The CDR3 bases that were read are TGTGCCAGCAGTCAGACCTACGAG.

On this clone itself: The read finishes 3 residues shy of the CDR3 end, and the germline J gene is used to complete it. This sequence joins TRBV7-2 and TRBJ2-7; D gene unclear. Germline CDR1 SGHTA, CDR2 FQGNSA. This CDR3 is built from 15 residues. V was cut by 4 bases and J by 1 base, with 14 bases left in between. The CDR3 protein is CASSSTGTFSYEQYF. The CDR3 bases that were read are TGTGCCAGCAGCTCTACGGGTACCTTTTCCTACGAG.

Worth noting for this clone: Read sequence stops 3 residues before the CDR3 end, and the germline J gene provides the missing end. The chain recombines TRBV28 with TRBJ2-7; 9 nucleotides agree with TRBD2. V was clipped by 4 bases and J by 3 bases; unmatched bases: 10. The CDR3 length is 16 residues. CDR1 MDHEN and CDR2 SYDVKM come from the germline V gene. The CDR3 sequence: CASSSPGLAGNYEQYF. The sequenced CDR3 bases are TGTGCCAGCAGTTCACCGGGACTAGCCGGAAACTACGAG.

A word on this clone: Read sequence stops 3 residues before the CDR3 end, and the germline J gene provides the missing end. The chain combines TRBV7-9 with TRBJ2-3; 8 bases map to TRBD1. J gave up 3 bases and V 7 bases, and 3 bases lay outside the gene matches. Germline V gene lookup returns CDR1 SEHNR and CDR2 FQNEAQ (reference sequence). This CDR3 is built from 13 residues. The CDR3 reads CASKRTGTDTQYF. CDR3 DNA (partial): TGTGCCAGCAAAAGGACAGGGACAGATACG.

With regard to this clone: The read ends 3 residues before the CDR3 terminus; that terminus is restored from the germline J gene. This chain uses TRBV18 with TRBJ1-1; 10 bases agree with TRBD1. There are 15 residues in the CDR3. Trimming at V came to 3 bases and at J to 1 base, leaving 2 bases not matched to a gene. Germline V lookup: CDR1 KGHSH, CDR2 LQKENI. The chain's CDR3 is CASSPGTGENTEAFF. CDR3 bases read: TGTGCCAGCTCACCCGGGACAGGGGAGAACACTGAA.